The clone carrying this T cell receptor (beta chain) has just a few counts. The data belong to a study of blood T cells in healthy people across ages. The V end was cut by 0 bases, the J end by 6 bases, with 6 bases between. The CDR3 spans 13 residues. CDR1 is SGHKS and CDR2 is YYEKEE in the germline V gene (reference sequence). A sample-barcoded 5' primer and a J-beta primer mix were used in a second PCR of about 7 to 11 cycles. Every sample returned 3 million or more CDR3-containing paired-end reads. TCRdb reanalysed the 5' RACE reads using MiXCR and keeps one entry per CDR3 protein. The repertoire holds 910,000 or so distinct CDR3 sequences, with 51% as singletons.

The sample comprised blood. The source of this sequence is a woman aged 60-70 years in good health. V is TRBV5-5 and J is TRBJ2-2, with D unclear. CDR3 sequence: CASSLAIPGELFF. In DNA form, the CDR3 reads TGTGCCAGCAGCTTGGCCATCCCCGGGGAGCTGTTTTTT.